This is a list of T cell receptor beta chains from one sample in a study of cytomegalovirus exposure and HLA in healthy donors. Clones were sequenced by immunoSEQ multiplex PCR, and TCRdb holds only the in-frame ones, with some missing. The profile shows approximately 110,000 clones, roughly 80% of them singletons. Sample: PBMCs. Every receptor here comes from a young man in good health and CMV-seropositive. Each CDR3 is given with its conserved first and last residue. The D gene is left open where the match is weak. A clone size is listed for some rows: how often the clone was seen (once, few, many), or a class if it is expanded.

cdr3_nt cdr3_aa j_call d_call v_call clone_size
TGCGCCAGCAGCAATCAGGGAAACTATGGCTACACCTTC CASSNQGNYGYTF TRBJ1-2 . TRBV5-1 .
TGTGCCAGCAGTGGACAGACGGTGGGGATGAACACTGAAGCTTTCTTT CASSGQTVGMNTEAFF TRBJ1-1 . TRBV2 .
TGTGCCAGCAGCTACCAGGGGGCACCTGGAAACACCATATATTTT CASSYQGAPGNTIYF TRBJ1-3 TRBD1 TRBV6-5 .
TGTGCCAGCAGCTTACAACAGTTAAACACTGAAGCTTTCTTT CASSLQQLNTEAFF TRBJ1-1 . TRBV11-2 once
TGTGCCAGCAGCTACGCCTGGGGAGCTAGCACAGATACGCAGTATTTT CASSYAWGASTDTQYF TRBJ2-3 . TRBV9 .
TGTGCCAGCAGTGCATCCGGGACCGGGGAGCTGTTTTTT CASSASGTGELFF TRBJ2-2 . TRBV2 .
TGCAGCGTTGGGGGACAGGGGAGCTATGGCTACACCTTC CSVGGQGSYGYTF TRBJ1-2 TRBD1 TRBV29-1 .
TGTGCCAGCAGCTCCCAACAGGGGGCTGGTGAAAAACTGTTTTTT CASSSQQGAGEKLFF TRBJ1-4 TRBD1 TRBV9 few
TGTGCCAGCAGCGTAACGGGGGGAGGGCAGCCCCAGCATTTT CASSVTGGGQPQHF TRBJ1-5 . TRBV9 .
TGTGCCAGCAGCTCCCGAGGGGGGGGCTGGTGCAATCAGCCCCAGCATTTT CASSSRGGGWCNQPQHF TRBJ1-5 . TRBV21-1 .
TGTGCCAGCAGCTTAGGCGGGACAGGCGACCAAGAGACCCAGTACTTC CASSLGGTGDQETQYF TRBJ2-5 TRBD1 TRBV7-6 .
TGTGCCAGCAGTCCTCGGACAGCCGATGTTCAGCCCCAGCATTTT CASSPRTADVQPQHF TRBJ1-5 . TRBV27 .
TGCGCCAGCAGCTTGGCCCGGACTAGATTTTGGAATGAGCAGTTCTTC CASSLARTRFWNEQFF TRBJ2-1 TRBD2 TRBV5-1 .
TGTGCCAGCAGTCACCGGGACAGCAGTAATTTC CASSHRDSSNF TRBJ2-7 TRBD1 TRBV28 once
TGTGCCAGCAGCTTAATCCGGGGCAGGGGTGGCAATGAGCAGTTCTTC CASSLIRGRGGNEQFF TRBJ2-1 . TRBV11-2 .
TGTGCCTGGAGTCCAATTCCCTTTTTTTGGGGGGGGGCCACAGATACGCAGTATTTT CAWSPIPFFWGGATDTQYF TRBJ2-3 . TRBV30 .
TGTGCCTGGAGTCCCTGGGATAGCGGGAGGGCCTGGGTCAAAAACATTCAGTACTTC CAWSPWDSGRAWVKNIQYF TRBJ2-4 TRBD2 TRBV30 .
TGCGCCAGCAGCTTGCCCTTCGGGGTGGCTAGCGGGTATAATGAGCAGTTCTTC CASSLPFGVASGYNEQFF TRBJ2-1 TRBD2 TRBV5-1 once
TGTGCCTGGAGTGTCCAGGGAAGCCAAAAACTGTTTTTT CAWSVQGSQKLFF TRBJ1-4 . TRBV30 .
TGTGCCAGCAGCTTATATGAGGGAGACACTGAAGCTTTCTTT CASSLYEGDTEAFF TRBJ1-1 . TRBV7-9 .
TGTTCCAGCAGCTTACGCGAGCCGGGCTCTGGAAACACCATATATTTT CSSSLREPGSGNTIYF TRBJ1-3 . TRBV7-9 .
TGTGCCAGCAGCGGTTTCGGCACCGGGGAGCTGTTTTTT CASSGFGTGELFF TRBJ2-2 . TRBV6-1 .
TGTGCCAGCAGCTTAGGCTCCCGGGCAGATACGCAGTATTTT CASSLGSRADTQYF TRBJ2-3 . TRBV13 .
TGTGCCAGTAGTTCGGGGGCAGGGGGCTTCACCGGGGAGCTGTTTTTT CASSSGAGGFTGELFF TRBJ2-2 TRBD1 TRBV19 .
TGTGCCAGCAGCTCCTCGCGGAAGCGGGGGGGCCTCACAGATACGCAGTATTTT CASSSSRKRGGLTDTQYF TRBJ2-3 TRBD2 TRBV11-2 .
TGCGCCAGCAGCTTGGATGCAGGGTATAACTATGGCTACACCTTC CASSLDAGYNYGYTF TRBJ1-2 . TRBV5-1 .
TGTGCCAGTAGTCCCGGAGATACGCAGTATTTT CASSPGDTQYF TRBJ2-3 . TRBV19 few
TGTGCCAGCAGCTCCCAAGGGACAGCCGGGACCCAGTACTTC CASSSQGTAGTQYF TRBJ2-5 TRBD1 TRBV5-4 .